These 13 T cell receptor beta chains came from one sample sequenced in a study of beta chain features in type 1 diabetes. No antigens are known for them. The sequenced template was cDNA made from the entire isolated RNA. Data came from immunoSEQ multiplex PCR; TCRdb stores just in-frame clones and leaves some out. Of approximately 150,000 clones detected, 50% to 70% appear once; the ten largest clones hold approximately 0.09%. Whole-study findings and limits: All four CD4+ subsets from Type 1 diabetes patients carried moderately but significantly shorter TCRB CDR3s.

Sequenced: naive CD4+ T cells from blood. These receptors all come from a man aged 25-40 years with type 1 diabetes.

This clone was observed a handful of times. The chain links TRBV29-1 to TRBJ2-6; D perhaps matches TRBD2 (6 bases). Trimming removed 4 bases from V and 3 bases from J, with 7 bases in between. The CDR3 loop spans 13 amino acids. Per germline, CDR1 SQVTM and CDR2 ANQGSEA. CDR3 coding DNA: TGCAGCGTTGCGGAGGGTGGGGCCAACGTCCTGACTTTC. Its translation: CSVAEGGANVLTF. Filled out from reference TRBV29-1 and TRBJ2-6, the complete variable domain reads SAVISQKPSRDICQRGTSLTIQCQVDSQVTMMFWYRQQPGQSLTLIATANQGSEATYESGFVIDKFPISRPNLTFSTLTVSNMSPEDSSIYLCSVAEGGANVLTFGAGSRLTVL.

This clone has just a few counts. The V call is TRBV30, the J call TRBJ1-2, with D hard to call. Germline V gene lookup returns CDR1 GTSNPN and CDR2 SVGIG (reference sequence). Deletions cut 0 bases from V and 4 bases from J, with 3 bases between. This CDR3 is built from 11 residues. The CDR3 bases are TGTGCCTGGAGTGTCACCTATGGCTACACCTTC. As protein: CAWSVTYGYTF. Combining the CDR3 with reference TRBV30 and TRBJ1-2 gives the whole variable domain SQTIHQWPATLVQPVGSPLSLECTVEGTSNPNLYWYRQAAGRGLQLLFYSVGIGQISSEVPQNLSASRPQDRQFILSSKKLLLSDSGFYLCAWSVTYGYTFGSGTRLTVV.

This chain uses TRBV10-3 with TRBJ2-1; D may be TRBD1 (6 bases). V dropped 11 bases and J dropped 0 bases, with 20 bases sitting between them. Looked up from germline, CDR1 is ENHRY and CDR2 is SYGVKD. The CDR3 extends over 16 amino acids. DNA of the CDR3: TGTGCCTCCCTAGGGGGTACAGGTAACTCCTACAATGAGCAGTTCTTC. Its protein product is CASLGGTGNSYNEQFF.

The chain combines TRBV30 with TRBJ2-3, with TRBD1 matching 7 bases. J gave up 4 bases and V 6 bases, and 7 bases lay outside the gene matches. This CDR3 region has 13 residues. The V gene's germline CDR1 is GTSNPN and CDR2 SVGIG (reference sequence). The CDR3 here is CACRQGRPDTQYF. The DNA for the CDR3 is TGTGCCTGCAGACAGGGACGCCCAGATACGCAGTATTTT.

On this clone itself: The same CDR3 also results from other DNA sequences found in this sample. The chain has TRBV10-3 and TRBJ2-3; D gene ambiguous. Germline values: CDR1 ENHRY, CDR2 SYGVKD. V was trimmed by 0 bases and J by 0 bases, leaving 4 bases between them. The CDR3 has 14 amino acids. The CDR3 protein is CAISESGSTDTQYF. The CDR3 bases are TGTGCCATCAGTGAGTCGGGTAGCACAGATACGCAGTATTTT.

The chain recombines TRBV4-3 with TRBJ2-5; unclear D gene. Trimming removed 4 bases from V and 1 base from J, with 10 bases in between. The CDR3 has 14 amino acids. Germline loops: CDR1 LGHNA, CDR2 YSLEER. CDR3 in amino acids: CASSRSAIQETQYF. CDR3 sequence (DNA): TGCGCCAGCAGCCGTAGTGCCATCCAAGAGACCCAGTACTTC.

This rearrangement joins TRBV28 to TRBJ2-1; D may correspond to TRBD1 or TRBD2 (5 bases each). The CDR3 consists of 16 residues. Germline assignment: CDR1 MDHEN and CDR2 SYDVKM. V dropped 2 bases and J dropped 5 bases, with 16 bases sitting between them. The CDR3 reads CASSLRTWDPDNEQFF. CDR3 sequence (DNA): TGTGCCAGCAGTTTAAGGACGTGGGACCCTGACAATGAGCAGTTCTTC.

The chain joins TRBV7-2 to TRBJ1-2; 8 bases align to TRBD1. The ends lost 2 bases at V and 4 bases at J; junction bases unmatched: 6. This CDR3 spans 15 amino acids. Germline V lookup: CDR1 SGHTA, CDR2 FQGNSA. The DNA for the CDR3 is TGTGCCAGCAGCTTATCGGGACAGGAGATCTATGGCTACACCTTC. It yields the protein CASSLSGQEIYGYTF.

The rearrangement uses TRBV30 and TRBJ1-1; D gene unclear. The CDR3 loop spans 13 amino acids. The germline V and J ends were trimmed by 0 bases and 10 bases, with 15 bases remaining between them. CDR1 GTSNPN and CDR2 SVGIG come from the germline V gene (reference sequence). CDR3 nucleotide sequence: TGTGCCTGGAGTGTATTAGCTATCGGTGTAGCTTTCTTT. Its translation: CAWSVLAIGVAFF.

This clone was recorded only once. The chain recombines TRBV29-1 with TRBJ2-7, with D possibly being TRBD2 (6 bases). V gave up 6 bases and J gave up 5 bases, with 11 bases separating them. This CDR3 spans 11 amino acids. The germline CDR1 and CDR2 sequences are SQVTM and ANQGSEA. CDR3 sequence (DNA): TGCAGCGTCGTTACTAGCCACGAGCAGTACTTC. Its translation: CSVVTSHEQYF.

The chain combines TRBV5-4 with TRBJ2-5; D call uncertain. This CDR3 has 13 amino acids. The V gene's germline CDR1 is SGHNT and CDR2 YYREEE (reference sequence). The V end lost 2 bases, the J end lost 2 bases, and 7 bases lay between the germline ends. CDR3: CASSLWHQETQYF. For the CDR3, the DNA is TGTGCCAGCAGCTTATGGCATCAAGAGACCCAGTACTTC.

The chain recombines TRBV7-2 with TRBJ2-3; D gene unclear. With 1 base removed from V and 2 bases from J, the gap between germline ends came to 13 bases. Germline V gene data show CDR1 as SGHTA and CDR2 as FQGNSA. This CDR3 has 16 residues. The CDR3 DNA sequence: TGTGCCAGCAGCTTAGAGCATAACCCGCTCACAGATACGCAGTATTTT. The encoded protein is CASSLEHNPLTDTQYF.

The chain employs TRBV28 and TRBJ2-7, with D uncertain. The V gene's germline CDR1 is MDHEN and CDR2 SYDVKM. CDR3 length: 11 amino acids. V lost 7 bases and J lost 4, with 8 bases in between. CDR3: CASTSWYEQYF. For the CDR3, the DNA is TGTGCCAGCACCTCGTGGTACGAGCAGTACTTC.